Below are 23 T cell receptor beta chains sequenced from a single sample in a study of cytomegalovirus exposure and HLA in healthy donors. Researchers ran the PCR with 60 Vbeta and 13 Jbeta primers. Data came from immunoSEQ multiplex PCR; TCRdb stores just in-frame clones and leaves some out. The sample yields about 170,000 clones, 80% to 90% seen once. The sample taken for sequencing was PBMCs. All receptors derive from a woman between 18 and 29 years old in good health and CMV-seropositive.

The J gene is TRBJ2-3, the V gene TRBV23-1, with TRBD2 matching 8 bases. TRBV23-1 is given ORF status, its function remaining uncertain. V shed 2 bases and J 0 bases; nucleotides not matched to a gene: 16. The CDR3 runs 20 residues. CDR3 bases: TGCGCCAGCAGTCAAAGCTCTGGGACCCGACTAGCGAGTAGCACAGATACGCAGTATTTT. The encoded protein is CASSQSSGTRLASSTDTQYF.

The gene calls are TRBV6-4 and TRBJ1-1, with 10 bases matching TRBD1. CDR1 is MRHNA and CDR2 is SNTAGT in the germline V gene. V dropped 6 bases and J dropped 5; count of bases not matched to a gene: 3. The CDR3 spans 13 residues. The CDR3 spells CASSPDRGTEAFF. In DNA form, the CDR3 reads TGTGCCAGCAGCCCGGACAGGGGGACTGAAGCTTTCTTT.

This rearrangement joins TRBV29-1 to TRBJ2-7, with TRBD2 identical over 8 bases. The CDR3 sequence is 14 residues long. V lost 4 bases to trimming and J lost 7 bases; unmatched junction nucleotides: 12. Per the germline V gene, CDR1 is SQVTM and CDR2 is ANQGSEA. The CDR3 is CSVGSAGGLGEQYF. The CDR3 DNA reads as TGCAGCGTTGGGTCTGCGGGGGGTCTAGGGGAGCAGTACTTC.

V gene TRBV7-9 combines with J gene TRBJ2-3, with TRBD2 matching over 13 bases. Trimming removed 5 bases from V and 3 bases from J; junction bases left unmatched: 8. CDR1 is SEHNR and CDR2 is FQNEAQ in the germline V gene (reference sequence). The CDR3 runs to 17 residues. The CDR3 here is CASSPGGGLAGTDTQYF. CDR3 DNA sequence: TGTGCCAGCAGCCCCGGTGGGGGACTAGCGGGAACAGATACGCAGTATTTT.

The CDR3: CASSESLRGKSETQYF. The CDR3 DNA reads as TGTGCCAGCAGTGAATCCCTCCGAGGGAAATCAGAGACCCAGTACTTC. V gene TRBV25-1 combines with J gene TRBJ2-5; TRBD2 might be the D (5 bases). The germline V gene encodes CDR1 MGHDK and CDR2 SYGVNS. The V end lost 1 base, the J end lost 4 bases, and 16 bases lay between the germline ends. The CDR3 runs 16 residues.

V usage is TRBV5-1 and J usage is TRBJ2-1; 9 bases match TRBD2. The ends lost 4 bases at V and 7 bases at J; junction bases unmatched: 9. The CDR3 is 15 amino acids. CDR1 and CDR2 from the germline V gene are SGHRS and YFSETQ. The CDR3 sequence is CASSPLTSGWNEQFF. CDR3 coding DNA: TGCGCCAGCAGCCCCTTGACTAGCGGCTGGAATGAGCAGTTCTTC. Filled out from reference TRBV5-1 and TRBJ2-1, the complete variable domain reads KAGVTQTPRYLIKTRGQQVTLSCSPISGHRSVSWYQQTPGQGLQFLFEYFSETQRNKGNFPGRFSGRQFSNSRSEMNVSTLELGDSALYLCASSPLTSGWNEQFFGPGTRLTVL.

This CDR3 reads CASRLEADTQYF. CDR3 DNA sequence: TGCGCCAGCAGACTGGAGGCAGATACGCAGTATTTT. V gene TRBV5-1 combines with J gene TRBJ2-3; the D gene is possibly TRBD2 (5 bases). The CDR3 is 12 amino acids. The germline V gene has CDR1 SGHRS and CDR2 YFSETQ. Trimming stripped 5 bases from V and 4 bases from J, with 8 bases between. Full variable domain (remainder filled in from reference TRBV5-1 and TRBJ2-3): KAGVTQTPRYLIKTRGQQVTLSCSPISGHRSVSWYQQTPGQGLQFLFEYFSETQRNKGNFPGRFSGRQFSNSRSEMNVSTLELGDSALYLCASRLEADTQYFGPGTRLTVL.

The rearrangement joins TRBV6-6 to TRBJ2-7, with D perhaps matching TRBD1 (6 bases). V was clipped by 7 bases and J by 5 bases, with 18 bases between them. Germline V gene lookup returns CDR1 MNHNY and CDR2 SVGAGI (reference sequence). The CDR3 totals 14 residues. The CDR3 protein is CASTKGWTEDEQYF. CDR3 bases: TGTGCCAGCACCAAGGGGTGGACAGAGGACGAGCAGTACTTC.

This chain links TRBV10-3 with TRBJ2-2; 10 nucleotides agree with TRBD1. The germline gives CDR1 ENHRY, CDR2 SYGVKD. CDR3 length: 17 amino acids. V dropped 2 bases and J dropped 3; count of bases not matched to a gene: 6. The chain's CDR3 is CAISERGTGADTGELFF. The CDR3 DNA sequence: TGTGCCATCAGTGAGCGGGGGACAGGGGCGGACACCGGGGAGCTGTTTTTT.

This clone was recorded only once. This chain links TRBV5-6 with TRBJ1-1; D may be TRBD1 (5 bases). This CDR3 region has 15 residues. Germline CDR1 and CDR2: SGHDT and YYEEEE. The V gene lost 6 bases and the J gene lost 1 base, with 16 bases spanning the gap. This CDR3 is CASNLPGLPNTEAFF. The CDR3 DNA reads TGTGCCAGCAACCTACCGGGACTGCCGAACACTGAAGCTTTCTTT.

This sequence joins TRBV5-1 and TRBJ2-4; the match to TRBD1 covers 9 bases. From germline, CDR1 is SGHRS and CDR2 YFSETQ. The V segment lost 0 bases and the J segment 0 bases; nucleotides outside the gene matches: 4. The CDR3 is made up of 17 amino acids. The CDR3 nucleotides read TGCGCCAGCAGCTTGGGGGGGACAGGGATAGCCAAAAACATTCAGTACTTC. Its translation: CASSLGGTGIAKNIQYF.

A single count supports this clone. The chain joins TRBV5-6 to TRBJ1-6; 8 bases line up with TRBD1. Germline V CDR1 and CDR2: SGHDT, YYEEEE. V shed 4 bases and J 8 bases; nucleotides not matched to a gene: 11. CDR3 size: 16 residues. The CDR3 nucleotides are TGTGCCAGCAGCAGCAGGGGAAACAGGGGGTATTCACCCCTCCACTTT. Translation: CASSSRGNRGYSPLHF.

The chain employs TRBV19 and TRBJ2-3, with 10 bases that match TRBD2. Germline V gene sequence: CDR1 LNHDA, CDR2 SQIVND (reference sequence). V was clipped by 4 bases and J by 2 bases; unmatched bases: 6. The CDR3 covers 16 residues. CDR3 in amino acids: CASSTLAGASTDTQYF. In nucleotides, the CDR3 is TGTGCCAGTAGTACTCTAGCGGGGGCCTCCACAGATACGCAGTATTTT.

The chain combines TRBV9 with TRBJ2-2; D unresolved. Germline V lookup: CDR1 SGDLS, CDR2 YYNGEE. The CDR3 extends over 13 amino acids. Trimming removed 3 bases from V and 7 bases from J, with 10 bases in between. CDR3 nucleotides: TGTGCCAGCAGCGCCCGAGAAGACGGGGAGCTGTTTTTT. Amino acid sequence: CASSAREDGELFF.

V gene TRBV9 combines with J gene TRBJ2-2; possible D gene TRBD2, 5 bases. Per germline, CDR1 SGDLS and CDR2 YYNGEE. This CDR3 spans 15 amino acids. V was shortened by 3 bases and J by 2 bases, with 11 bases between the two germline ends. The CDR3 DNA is TGTGCCAGCAGCGGGACTCTGGCTAACACCGGGGAGCTGTTTTTT. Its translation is CASSGTLANTGELFF.

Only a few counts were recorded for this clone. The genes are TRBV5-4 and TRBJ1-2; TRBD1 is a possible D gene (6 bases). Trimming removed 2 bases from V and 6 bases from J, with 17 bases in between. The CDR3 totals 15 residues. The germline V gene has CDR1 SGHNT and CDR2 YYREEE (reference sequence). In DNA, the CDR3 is TGTGCCAGCAGCTTCTGGGCTACAGGGATGAATGGCTACACCTTC. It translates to CASSFWATGMNGYTF.

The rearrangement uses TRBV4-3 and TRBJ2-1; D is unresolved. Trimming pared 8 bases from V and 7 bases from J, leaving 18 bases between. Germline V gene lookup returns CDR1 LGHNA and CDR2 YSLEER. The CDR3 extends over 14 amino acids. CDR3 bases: TGCGCCAGCCGCTACAGCATCTTAGGAAATGAGCAGTTCTTC. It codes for CASRYSILGNEQFF.

CDR3 residues: CASINSGYTEAFF. Here the CDR3 DNA reads TGTGCCAGCATTAATTCAGGGTACACTGAAGCTTTCTTT. The chain couples TRBV5-4 to TRBJ1-1; weak D call: TRBD1 (5 bases). Germline CDR1 is SGHNT and CDR2 is YYREEE (reference sequence). The germline V and J ends were trimmed by 6 bases and 3 bases, with 12 bases remaining between them. This CDR3 is built from 13 residues.

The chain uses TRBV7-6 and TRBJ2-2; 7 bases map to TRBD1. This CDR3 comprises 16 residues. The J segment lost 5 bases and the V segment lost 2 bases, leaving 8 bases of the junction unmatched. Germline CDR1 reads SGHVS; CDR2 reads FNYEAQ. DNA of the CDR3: TGTGCCAGCAGCTTAATGCGGGCAGGGGGAACCGGGGAGCTGTTTTTT. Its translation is CASSLMRAGGTGELFF.

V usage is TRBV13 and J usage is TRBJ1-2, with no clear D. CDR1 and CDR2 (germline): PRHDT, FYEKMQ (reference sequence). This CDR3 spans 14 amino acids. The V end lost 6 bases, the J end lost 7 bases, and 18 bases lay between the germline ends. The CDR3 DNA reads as TGTGCCAGCAGATCTGGAGCAAGAGAGTCTGGCTACACCTTC. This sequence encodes CASRSGARESGYTF.

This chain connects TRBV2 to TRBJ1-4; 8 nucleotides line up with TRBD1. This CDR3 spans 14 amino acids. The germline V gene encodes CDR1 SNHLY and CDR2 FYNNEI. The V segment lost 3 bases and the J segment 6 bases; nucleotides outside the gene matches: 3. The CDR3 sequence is CASSDRGRHEKLFF. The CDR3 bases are TGTGCCAGCAGTGACAGGGGGCGTCATGAAAAACTGTTTTTT.

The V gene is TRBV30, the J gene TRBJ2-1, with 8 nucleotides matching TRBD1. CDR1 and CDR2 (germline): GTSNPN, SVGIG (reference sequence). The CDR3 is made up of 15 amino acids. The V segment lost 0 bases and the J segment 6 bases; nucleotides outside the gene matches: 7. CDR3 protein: CAWSVGRTGGNEQFF. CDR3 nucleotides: TGTGCCTGGAGTGTGGGTAGAACAGGGGGCAATGAGCAGTTCTTC.

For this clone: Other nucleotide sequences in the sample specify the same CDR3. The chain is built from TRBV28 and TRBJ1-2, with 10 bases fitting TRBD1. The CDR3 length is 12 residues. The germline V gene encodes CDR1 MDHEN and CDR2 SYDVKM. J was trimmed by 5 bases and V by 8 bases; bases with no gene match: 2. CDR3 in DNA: TGTGCCAGCCGGACAGGGGGATATGGCTACACCTTC. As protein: CASRTGGYGYTF.